This is a list of T cell receptor beta chains from one sample in a study of control samples from healthy donors and cancer patients. The protocol was immunoSEQ multiplex PCR, while the TCRdb copy is restricted to in-frame clones and leaves out a portion. This repertoire shows about 170,000 clones, 91% found once; its top ten account for approximately 1.5%. Sequencing used blood. The receptor source for this set is a woman between 25 and 40 years old in good health. Both conserved end residues are part of each CDR3. A D gene is named only where the DNA matches it firmly. The size of a clone is reported for some rows only, either as once, few or many, or as a class for expanded clones.

TRBD1	TRBJ1-4	TRBV4-1	.	TGCGCCAGCAGCCAACTGCCAGGGGGGGAAAAACTGTTTTTT	CASSQLPGGEKLFF
.	TRBJ1-6	TRBV30	.	TGTGCCTGGGAGACAGTCGAAAATTCACCCCTCCACTTT	CAWETVENSPLHF
TRBD1	TRBJ1-4	TRBV10-3	.	TGTGCCACCTCCGGGACAGGGGGCGGGGGTGAAAAACTGTTTTTT	CATSGTGGGGEKLFF
.	TRBJ2-1	TRBV18	.	TGTGCCAGCTCACTTCGGGACTCAACCTACAATGAGCAGTTCTTC	CASSLRDSTYNEQFF
.	TRBJ2-5	TRBV18	.	TGTGCCAGCTCACCAGGGTTAGGCCAAGAGACCCAGTACTTC	CASSPGLGQETQYF
TRBD1	TRBJ1-2	TRBV10-2	once	TGCGCCAGCAGCGGGACAGGAGACTATGGCTACACCTTC	CASSGTGDYGYTF
.	TRBJ1-6	TRBV5-1	.	TGCGCCAGCAGCTTCGGACGGCAGAATTCACCCCTCCACTTT	CASSFGRQNSPLHF
.	TRBJ1-6	TRBV5-1	.	TGCGCCAGCAGCTTGACAGGGCATAATTCACCCCTCCACTTT	CASSLTGHNSPLHF
.	TRBJ2-5	TRBV29-1	.	TGCAGCGTTGAGCAGGGGCGGGGAGAGACCCAGTACTTC	CSVEQGRGETQYF
TRBD2	TRBJ2-7	TRBV9	.	TGTGCCAGCAGCGTCACTAGCGGGAGTTCCGAGCAGTACTTC	CASSVTSGSSEQYF
.	TRBJ2-7	TRBV27	.	TGTGCCAGCTTAGGACAGAACTCCTACGAGCAGTACTTC	CASLGQNSYEQYF
TRBD1	TRBJ2-7	TRBV6-5	.	TGTGCCAGCAGTTACTCGACAGGGCCTCCCTACGAGCAGTACTTC	CASSYSTGPPYEQYF
.	TRBJ1-2	TRBV4-1	.	TGCGCCAGCAGCCAAGGGGGGGGCAGGGCTGGCTACACCTTC	CASSQGGGRAGYTF
.	TRBJ2-7	TRBV5-4	.	TGTGCCAGCAGCTTCGAGGGGCGAGAGCAGTACTTC	CASSFEGREQYF
TRBD1	TRBJ2-7	TRBV5-5	.	TGTGCCAGCAGCTTAGTAGGACAGGGTACCCACGAGCAGTACTTC	CASSLVGQGTHEQYF
.	TRBJ2-4	TRBV18	once	TGTGCCAGCTCACCACGGGAGAACCTAGCCAAAAACATTCAGTACTTC	CASSPRENLAKNIQYF
TRBD2	TRBJ2-1	TRBV23-1	.	TGCGCCAGCAGTTCCCCGACTAGCGGGAGGGCCGACAATGAGCAGTTCTTC	CASSSPTSGRADNEQFF
.	TRBJ1-3	TRBV14	.	TGTGCCAGCAGATCCTCGGGACGTGGAAACACCATATATTTT	CASRSSGRGNTIYF
TRBD2	TRBJ2-1	TRBV7-9	.	TGTGCCAGCAGCTTAGTTAGCGGGATTTCCTACAATGAGCAGTTCTTC	CASSLVSGISYNEQFF
.	TRBJ2-1	TRBV6-1	.	TGTGCCAGCAGTGAAGCGGTTCGACTAGCCTACAATGAGCAGTTCTTC	CASSEAVRLAYNEQFF
.	TRBJ2-2	TRBV7-9	.	TGTGCCAGCAGCCCATGGACTGCGAACACCGGGGAGCTGTTTTTT	CASSPWTANTGELFF
.	TRBJ2-5	TRBV30	.	TGTGCCTGGAGTTTCAGGGGCGAGACCCAGTACTTC	CAWSFRGETQYF
TRBD2	TRBJ2-7	TRBV5-5	.	TGTGCCAGCAGCTTGGTAGCGGGCTCCTACGAGCAGTACTTC	CASSLVAGSYEQYF
.	TRBJ2-4	TRBV11-2	.	TGTGCCAGCAGACACTCAGATAACAAAAACATTCAGTACTTC	CASRHSDNKNIQYF
TRBD1	TRBJ1-2	TRBV6-5	.	TGTGCCAGCAGTTACAACCCGGGACAGGGTTATGGCTACACCTTC	CASSYNPGQGYGYTF
.	TRBJ2-5	TRBV14	few	TGTGCCAGCAGCCAATCGGGTCAGACCCAGTACTTC	CASSQSGQTQYF
.	TRBJ2-3	TRBV6-1	.	TGTGCCAGCAGTGAAGCCCAGGGGGGGGCAGATACGCAGTATTTT	CASSEAQGGADTQYF
TRBD2	TRBJ2-1	TRBV15	.	TGTGCCACCGAGCGGGAGGGCCCTTACAATGAGCAGTTCTTC	CATEREGPYNEQFF
.	TRBJ1-1	TRBV6-5	.	TGTGCCAGCAGTTACGACAGGAGGATGAACACTGAAGCTTTCTTT	CASSYDRRMNTEAFF
.	TRBJ1-2	TRBV19	.	TGTGCCAGTACTGGGGGGCGCGTCTATGGCTACACCTTC	CASTGGRVYGYTF
TRBD1	TRBJ1-2	TRBV15	.	TGTGCCACCAGCCTGGGGACAGGCGGTGGGTATGGCTACACCTTC	CATSLGTGGGYGYTF
.	TRBJ2-6	TRBV29-1	.	TGCAGCGTTGGATACTCTGGGGCCAACGTCCTGACTTTC	CSVGYSGANVLTF
.	TRBJ1-5	TRBV5-4	.	TGTGCCAGCAGCTTGGGGGGGAAAGATCAGCCCCAGCATTTT	CASSLGGKDQPQHF
TRBD2	TRBJ2-7	TRBV11-2	once	TGTGCCAGCAGCTTAGCTAGCGGGAGCTCCTACGAGCAGTACTTC	CASSLASGSSYEQYF